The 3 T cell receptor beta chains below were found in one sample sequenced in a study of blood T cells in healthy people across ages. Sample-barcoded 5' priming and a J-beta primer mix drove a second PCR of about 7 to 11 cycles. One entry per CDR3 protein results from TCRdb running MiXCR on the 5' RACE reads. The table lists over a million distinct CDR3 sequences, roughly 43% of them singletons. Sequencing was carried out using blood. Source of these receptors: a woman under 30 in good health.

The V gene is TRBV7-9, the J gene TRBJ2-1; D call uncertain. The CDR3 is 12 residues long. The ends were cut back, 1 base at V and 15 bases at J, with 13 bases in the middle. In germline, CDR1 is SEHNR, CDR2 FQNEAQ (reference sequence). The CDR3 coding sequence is TGTGCCAGCAGCTTAGTTGTCCTCAATTCGTTCTTC. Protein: CASSLVVLNSFF.

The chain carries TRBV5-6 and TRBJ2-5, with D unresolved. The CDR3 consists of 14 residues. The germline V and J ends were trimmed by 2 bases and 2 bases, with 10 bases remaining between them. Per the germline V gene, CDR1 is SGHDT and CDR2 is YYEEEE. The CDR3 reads CASSFSQRQETQYF. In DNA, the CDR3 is TGTGCCAGCAGCTTCTCACAGCGTCAAGAGACCCAGTACTTC.

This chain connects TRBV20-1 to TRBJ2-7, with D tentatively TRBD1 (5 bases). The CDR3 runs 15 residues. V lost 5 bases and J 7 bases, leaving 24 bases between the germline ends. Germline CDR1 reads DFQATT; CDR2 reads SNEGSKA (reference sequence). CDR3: CSAPPKRGSYNEQYF. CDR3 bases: TGCAGTGCTCCTCCAAAAAGGGGCTCCTACAATGAGCAGTACTTC.